The rows below give T cell receptor beta chains drawn from one sample of a study of OX40 agonist ivuxolimab in advanced cancers. Data came from immunoSEQ multiplex PCR; TCRdb stores just in-frame clones and leaves some out. The sample has some 35,000 clones; about 87% are singletons. The sample here was CD4+ or CD8+ T cells sorted from blood, taken in a trial of the OX40 agonist ivuxolimab. The receptors were gathered from an adult with an advanced solid tumor such as melanoma, head and neck, liver or kidney cancer. CDR3s leave out the opening cysteine and the closing phenylalanine or tryptophan. Size tells how often a clone was seen (once, few, many) or the class of an expanded clone, and some rows leave it out.

j_gene: TRBJ1-1
v_gene: TRBV19
len: 12
abundance: -
CDR3aa: ASSIGGAVTEAF

j_gene: TRBJ1-2
v_gene: TRBV5-1
len: 12
abundance: -
CDR3aa: ASSLGDNSYGYT

j_gene: TRBJ1-3
v_gene: TRBV19
len: 16
abundance: -
CDR3aa: ASSIDLTRLTSGNTIY

j_gene: TRBJ1-6
v_gene: TRBV4-2
len: 16
abundance: -
CDR3aa: ASSHPGTGGSYNSPLH

j_gene: TRBJ1-5
v_gene: TRBV6-1
len: 12
abundance: -
CDR3aa: ASSEAPSNQPQH

j_gene: TRBJ1-1
v_gene: TRBV5-1
len: 13
abundance: few
CDR3aa: ASSLDSAVNTEAF

j_gene: TRBJ1-5
v_gene: TRBV19
len: 11
abundance: -
CDR3aa: ASSRQANQPQH

j_gene: TRBJ1-2
v_gene: TRBV28
len: 9
abundance: -
CDR3aa: ASQENYGYT

j_gene: TRBJ1-4
v_gene: TRBV27
len: 13
abundance: -
CDR3aa: ASSSTGILGEKLF

j_gene: TRBJ1-5
v_gene: TRBV7-9
len: 10
abundance: -
CDR3aa: ASSFGDQPQH

j_gene: TRBJ2-1
v_gene: TRBV18
len: 13
abundance: -
CDR3aa: ASSPKDKSYNEQF

j_gene: TRBJ2-5
v_gene: TRBV7-7
len: 12
abundance: -
CDR3aa: ASSLSSGQETQY

j_gene: TRBJ2-7
v_gene: TRBV5-1
len: 12
abundance: -
CDR3aa: ASSWTDRLDEQY

j_gene: TRBJ2-3
v_gene: TRBV2
len: 13
abundance: -
CDR3aa: ASRRTGNLADTQY

j_gene: TRBJ1-2
v_gene: TRBV29-1
len: 11
abundance: -
CDR3aa: SVTGSSGYGYT

j_gene: TRBJ2-3
v_gene: TRBV6-1
len: 11
abundance: -
CDR3aa: ASRKRSTDTQY

j_gene: TRBJ2-3
v_gene: TRBV7-9
len: 12
abundance: -
CDR3aa: ASSLNWGADTQY

j_gene: TRBJ2-5
v_gene: TRBV27
len: 13
abundance: -
CDR3aa: ASSLLGTGQETQY

j_gene: TRBJ1-2
v_gene: TRBV19
len: 10
abundance: once
CDR3aa: ASRRDNWGYT

j_gene: TRBJ2-2
v_gene: TRBV30
len: 12
abundance: -
CDR3aa: AWIAGAGTGELF

j_gene: TRBJ2-5
v_gene: TRBV5-6
len: 14
abundance: -
CDR3aa: ASSPTGGTSGETQY

j_gene: TRBJ2-1
v_gene: TRBV27
len: 14
abundance: -
CDR3aa: ASIPTGESSYNEQF

j_gene: TRBJ2-3
v_gene: TRBV5-6
len: 13
abundance: -
CDR3aa: ASSLRTGVTDTQY

j_gene: TRBJ2-3
v_gene: TRBV9
len: 13
abundance: -
CDR3aa: ASSVAPGLTDTQY

j_gene: TRBJ2-2
v_gene: TRBV2
len: 15
abundance: -
CDR3aa: ASSEGAGGPGTGELF

j_gene: TRBJ2-7
v_gene: TRBV28
len: 14
abundance: -
CDR3aa: ASRARGSGASYEQY

j_gene: TRBJ1-6
v_gene: TRBV6-5
len: 12
abundance: -
CDR3aa: ASSYPGRDSPLH

j_gene: TRBJ1-5
v_gene: TRBV5-6
len: 12
abundance: -
CDR3aa: ASSLSQGGQPQH

j_gene: TRBJ2-3
v_gene: TRBV9
len: 14
abundance: -
CDR3aa: ASSLSQLPSTDTQY

j_gene: TRBJ1-5
v_gene: TRBV4-1
len: 16
abundance: -
CDR3aa: ASSQDIYFSPSNQPQH

j_gene: TRBJ1-1
v_gene: TRBV19
len: 13
abundance: -
CDR3aa: ASSIGTGAATEAF

j_gene: TRBJ2-1
v_gene: TRBV18
len: 14
abundance: -
CDR3aa: ASSPTRGSAYNEQF

j_gene: TRBJ1-1
v_gene: TRBV2
len: 13
abundance: -
CDR3aa: ASSRDRGPNTEAF

j_gene: TRBJ1-4
v_gene: TRBV5-1
len: 11
abundance: -
CDR3aa: ASSPGTNEKLF

j_gene: TRBJ2-3
v_gene: TRBV19
len: 13
abundance: once
CDR3aa: ASIQSPVQGGTQY

j_gene: TRBJ2-2
v_gene: TRBV5-1
len: 13
abundance: -
CDR3aa: ASSSGTLNTGELF

j_gene: TRBJ2-7
v_gene: TRBV6-1
len: 12
abundance: -
CDR3aa: ASSYTAPSHEQY

j_gene: TRBJ2-1
v_gene: TRBV5-4
len: 14
abundance: -
CDR3aa: ASSAKRGASYNEQF

j_gene: TRBJ2-1
v_gene: TRBV2
len: 13
abundance: -
CDR3aa: ASSEYRGANNEQF

j_gene: TRBJ2-4
v_gene: TRBV19
len: 10
abundance: -
CDR3aa: ASSIVRNIQY

j_gene: TRBJ2-3
v_gene: TRBV7-3
len: 12
abundance: -
CDR3aa: ASSFVASADTQY

j_gene: TRBJ2-3
v_gene: TRBV6-5
len: 11
abundance: -
CDR3aa: ASKPGHTDTQY

j_gene: TRBJ2-5
v_gene: TRBV2
len: 14
abundance: -
CDR3aa: ASSVPGRGIQETQY

j_gene: TRBJ2-6
v_gene: TRBV2
len: 13
abundance: -
CDR3aa: ASRRGASGANVLT

j_gene: TRBJ1-5
v_gene: TRBV15
len: 13
abundance: -
CDR3aa: ATSRDRGGYQPQH

j_gene: TRBJ2-7
v_gene: TRBV7-2
len: 16
abundance: once
CDR3aa: ASSPLRGAGKSSYEQY

j_gene: TRBJ1-1
v_gene: TRBV28
len: 11
abundance: -
CDR3aa: ASSLFGGAEAF